A single sample gave rise to the 9 T cell receptor beta chains below, sequenced in a study of beta chain features in type 1 diabetes. General observations from the study: When Type 1 diabetes patients were examined, their TCRB CDR3s proved moderately but significantly shorter in all four CD4+ subsets.

Antigens for these TCRs are unknown. Reverse transcription of all isolated RNA meant that expressed TCRB transcripts were sequenced. TCRdb keeps only in-frame clones here, not all; method: immunoSEQ multiplex PCR. The sample shows about 160,000 clones, around 10% of them seen only once. The source material was central memory CD4+ T cells from blood. The receptors derive from a man younger than 45 with type 1 diabetes.

This clone was detected a few times. The J gene is TRBJ2-4, the V gene TRBV19, with a weak D call TRBD1 (6 bases). This CDR3 comprises 13 residues. Looked up from germline, CDR1 is LNHDA and CDR2 is SQIVND (reference sequence). V gave up 7 bases and J gave up 7 bases, with 14 bases separating them. CDR3 sequence reads: CASNRGQWNIQYF. The CDR3 coding sequence is TGTGCCAGTAACCGGGGACAATGGAACATTCAGTACTTC.

This clone was picked up a small number of times. This chain connects TRBV27 to TRBJ2-6, with D hard to call. There are 14 residues in the CDR3. The V gene's germline CDR1 is MNHEY and CDR2 SMNVEV (reference sequence). V shed 6 bases and J shed 0 bases, with 6 bases lying between them. This chain's CDR3 is CASSDSSGANVLTF. In DNA, the CDR3 is TGTGCCAGCAGCGATAGCTCTGGGGCCAACGTCCTGACTTTC.

There are a few counts of this clone. The chain uses TRBV4-3 and TRBJ2-1, with unresolved D. CDR1 and CDR2 (germline): LGHNA, YSLEER. Trimming cost V 1 base and J 2 bases, with 6 bases left between them. The CDR3 runs 14 residues. CDR3 amino acids: CASSQGLTYNEQFF. In nucleotides, the CDR3 is TGCGCCAGCAGCCAAGGACTTACCTACAATGAGCAGTTCTTC.

V is TRBV5-1 and J is TRBJ1-4, with 7 nucleotides matching TRBD1. The CDR3 length is 14 residues. Per germline, CDR1 SGHRS and CDR2 YFSETQ. Trimming took 4 bases from V and 7 from J; bases not matched to a gene: 7. CDR3 in DNA: TGCGCCAGCAGCGGCGGGACAGAGGGTGAAAAACTGTTTTTT. Its protein is CASSGGTEGEKLFF.

In its sample, this clone was seen a few times. The chain recombines TRBV19 with TRBJ2-5; D possibly corresponds to TRBD1 (6 bases). Germline-derived CDR1 and CDR2 are LNHDA and SQIVND (reference sequence). V was cut by 4 bases and J by 2 bases, with 11 bases left in between. There are 14 residues in the CDR3. The CDR3, as DNA: TGTGCCAGTAGTAGGGGACACAGTCAAGAGACCCAGTACTTC. Translating gives CASSRGHSQETQYF.

Only a few counts were recorded for this clone. The genes are TRBV18 and TRBJ2-7; tentative D call: TRBD2 (6 bases). The CDR3 runs to 12 residues. Trimming pared 4 bases from V and 4 bases from J, leaving 8 bases between. CDR1 is KGHSH and CDR2 is LQKENI in the germline V gene. The CDR3 sequence: CASSQEGYEQYF. For the CDR3, the DNA is TGTGCCAGCTCACAGGAGGGTTACGAGCAGTACTTC.

Here the CDR3 DNA reads TGTGCCAGCGGGGCTACAGGGGGAACTGAAGCTTTCTTT. Translation: CASGATGGTEAFF. The chain recombines TRBV6-1 with TRBJ1-1, with 8 bases lining up with TRBD1. The CDR3 spans 13 residues. V trimming: 8 bases; J trimming: 5 bases; junction bases outside the gene matches: 7. In germline, CDR1 is MNHNS, CDR2 SASEGT.

The chain carries TRBV18 and TRBJ1-2, with a possible D match to TRBD1 (5 bases). V lost 3 bases, J lost 8 bases, and 19 bases lay in between. The germline V gene encodes CDR1 KGHSH and CDR2 LQKENI. This CDR3 spans 15 amino acids. The CDR3 sequence: CASSPVVGDREGYTF. Written as DNA, the CDR3 is TGTGCCAGCTCACCGGTTGTAGGTGACAGAGAAGGCTACACCTTC.

In its sample, this clone was seen a few times. V is TRBV4-3 and J is TRBJ2-7, with 9 bases that match TRBD1. This CDR3 is 16 amino acids long. Germline CDR1 reads LGHNA; CDR2 reads YSLEER. V was clipped by 4 bases and J by 0 bases; unmatched bases: 7. CDR3 sequence: CASSRGVTGGSYEQYF. CDR3 DNA sequence: TGCGCCAGCAGCCGGGGGGTGACAGGGGGCTCCTACGAGCAGTACTTC.